The 25 T cell receptor beta chains in this list originate from one sample, sequenced in a study of cytomegalovirus exposure and HLA in healthy donors. PCR used 60 Vbeta primers and 13 Jbeta primers. The data were produced by immunoSEQ multiplex PCR, yet TCRdb's version contains in-frame clones alone and is incomplete. This table has roughly 34,000 clones, 75% to 85% appearing once. Material: PBMCs. The receptor set was obtained from a woman aged 18-35 years in good health and CMV-seronegative.

This rearrangement joins TRBV28 to TRBJ2-3; 12 nucleotides agree with TRBD2. The CDR3 runs to 16 residues. V lost 5 bases to trimming and J lost 4 bases; unmatched junction nucleotides: 7. Germline CDR1 MDHEN, CDR2 SYDVKM. This CDR3 is CASSPPSGRAPDTQYF. CDR3 DNA sequence: TGTGCCAGCAGTCCCCCTAGCGGGAGGGCCCCAGATACGCAGTATTTT.

This clone was seen a single time. This sample includes further DNA sequences coding for the same CDR3. This chain uses TRBV5-1 with TRBJ2-3, with D perhaps TRBD1 (6 bases). V dropped 0 bases and J dropped 1 base, with 6 bases sitting between them. CDR1 SGHRS and CDR2 YFSETQ come from the germline V gene. The CDR3 contains 14 residues. The CDR3 spells CASSLEGGTDTQYF. CDR3 nucleotide sequence: TGCGCCAGCAGCTTGGAGGGGGGCACAGATACGCAGTATTTT.

The chain is built from TRBV7-6 and TRBJ2-5; D not certain. Germline CDR1 reads SGHVS; CDR2 reads FNYEAQ. The CDR3 has 13 residues. Deletions cut 1 base from V and 5 bases from J, with 8 bases between. Here the CDR3 reads CASSLGNEETQYF. The CDR3 nucleotides read TGTGCCAGCAGCTTAGGTAACGAGGAGACCCAGTACTTC.

This clone showed up just a few times. V and J are TRBV7-2 and TRBJ2-7; D might be TRBD1 (7 bases). V lost 5 bases and J 4 bases, leaving 15 bases between the germline ends. The length of the CDR3 is 14 residues. From germline, CDR1 is SGHTA and CDR2 FQGNSA. The CDR3 reads CASSLQGGPYEQYF. CDR3 nucleotide sequence: TGTGCCAGCAGCCTGCAGGGGGGTCCATACGAGCAGTACTTC.

The CDR3 region is CASSLSLAGQETQYF. Here the CDR3 DNA reads TGCGCCAGCAGCTTATCACTAGCGGGACAAGAGACCCAGTACTTC. The V call is TRBV5-1, the J call TRBJ2-5, with 10 bases matching TRBD2. There are 15 residues in the CDR3. Trimming removed 2 bases from V and 2 bases from J; junction bases left unmatched: 3. Germline-derived CDR1 and CDR2 are SGHRS and YFSETQ. Filled out from reference TRBV5-1 and TRBJ2-5, the complete variable domain reads KAGVTQTPRYLIKTRGQQVTLSCSPISGHRSVSWYQQTPGQGLQFLFEYFSETQRNKGNFPGRFSGRQFSNSRSEMNVSTLELGDSALYLCASSLSLAGQETQYFGPGTRLLVL.

This clone was detected only once. The chain couples TRBV4-2 to TRBJ2-6; 8 bases are shared with TRBD2. Trimming at V came to 1 base and at J to 0 bases, leaving 2 bases not matched to a gene. Germline CDR1 is LGHNA and CDR2 is YNFKEQ. CDR3 length equals 17 residues. The CDR3 coding sequence is TGTGCCAGCAGCCAAGGGACTAGCAGCTCTGGGGCCAACGTCCTGACTTTC. Amino acids: CASSQGTSSSGANVLTF.

The chain combines TRBV4-2 with TRBJ1-1; 7 bases are a match to TRBD1. The CDR3 contains 14 residues. Germline CDR1 is LGHNA and CDR2 is YNFKEQ. V was clipped by 4 bases and J by 6 bases; unmatched bases: 8. The CDR3 nucleotides are TGTGCCAGCAGCCTTAACCCGACAGGGTCTGAAGCTTTCTTT. Translated, it gives CASSLNPTGSEAFF.

J is TRBJ1-1 and V is TRBV11-2; D ambiguous. Germline lookup yields CDR1 SGHAT and CDR2 FQNNGV. V was cut by 1 base and J by 1 base, with 4 bases left in between. This CDR3 contains 13 residues. The CDR3 sequence: CASSLGGNTEAFF. For the CDR3, the DNA is TGTGCCAGCAGCTTAGGCGGGAACACTGAAGCTTTCTTT.

The chain uses TRBV19 and TRBJ1-5; 8 bases agree with TRBD1. V shed 8 bases, J shed 6 bases, and the junction held 9 bases outside the gene matches. Per germline, CDR1 LNHDA and CDR2 SQIVND (reference sequence). The CDR3 is 14 residues long. DNA of the CDR3: TGTGCCAGTTCTCCCGGGACAGGCGGTCAGCCCCAGCATTTT. Protein sequence: CASSPGTGGQPQHF. Drawing the rest from reference TRBV19 and TRBJ1-5, the complete variable domain is DGGITQSPKYLFRKEGQNVTLSCEQNLNHDAMYWYRQDPGQGLRLIYYSQIVNDFQKGDIAEGYSVSREKKESFPLTVTSAQKNPTAFYLCASSPGTGGQPQHFGDGTRLSIL.

The chain uses TRBV9 and TRBJ1-3, with 8 bases fitting TRBD1. This CDR3 comprises 14 residues. The junction had 9 bases not matched to a gene; V was cut back by 4 bases and J by 9 bases. Germline CDR1 reads SGDLS; CDR2 reads YYNGEE. The CDR3 DNA follows: TGTGCCAGCAGCCTCCGGGACAGGCCCAGCACCATATATTTT. It translates to CASSLRDRPSTIYF.

The chain is built from TRBV27 and TRBJ2-3, with D possibly TRBD2 on 6 matching bases. The CDR3 is 16 amino acids. Trimming took off 3 bases at V and 1 base at J, with 14 bases between the two ends. Germline assignment: CDR1 MNHEY and CDR2 SMNVEV (reference sequence). CDR3 sequence: CASSFEGGVRTDTQYF. CDR3 in DNA: TGTGCCAGCAGTTTCGAGGGAGGAGTCCGCACAGATACGCAGTATTTT.

This chain connects TRBV28 to TRBJ1-2; the match to TRBD1 covers 9 bases. In germline, CDR1 is MDHEN, CDR2 SYDVKM. The CDR3 is 18 residues long. J was trimmed by 0 bases and V by 6 bases; bases with no gene match: 14. CDR3 region: CASSLRGLDRGPNYGYTF. CDR3 DNA sequence: TGTGCCAGCAGCCTTCGAGGATTGGACAGGGGACCTAACTATGGCTACACCTTC.

The chain has TRBV7-9 and TRBJ2-7; D is undetermined. Trimming took 2 bases from V and 2 from J, leaving 13 bases between them. Germline loops: CDR1 SEHNR, CDR2 FQNEAQ (reference sequence). The CDR3 is made up of 15 amino acids. The CDR3 nucleotides read TGTGCCAGCAGCTTACTTCTCTCCACACCCTACGAGCAGTACTTC. This encodes CASSLLLSTPYEQYF.

The chain recombines TRBV28 with TRBJ2-7, with a tentative D call TRBD1 (7 bases). This CDR3 has 13 residues. Per the germline V gene, CDR1 is MDHEN and CDR2 is SYDVKM. V was pared by 8 bases and J by 0 bases, with 11 bases between. The CDR3 here is CASGQGGSYEQYF. Here the CDR3 DNA reads TGTGCCAGCGGGCAGGGGGGCTCCTACGAGCAGTACTTC.

The rearrangement uses TRBV7-3 and TRBJ1-1, with 11 bases matching TRBD1. CDR1 is SGHTA and CDR2 is FQGTGA in the germline V gene. V shed 5 bases and J 5 bases; nucleotides not matched to a gene: 7. The CDR3 is made up of 15 amino acids. CDR3 nucleotide sequence: TGTGCCAGCAGCGAACCGGACAGGGGGCTTACTGAAGCTTTCTTT. This codes for CASSEPDRGLTEAFF.

J is TRBJ1-5 and V is TRBV28; a possible D gene is TRBD1 (5 bases). Trimming cost V 2 bases and J 1 base, with 9 bases left between them. This CDR3 contains 15 residues. CDR1 and CDR2 from the germline V gene are MDHEN and SYDVKM. The CDR3 DNA sequence: TGTGCCAGCAGTTTACCCCAGGGAAGCAATCAGCCCCAGCATTTT. Amino acid sequence: CASSLPQGSNQPQHF.

The chain uses TRBV7-2 and TRBJ2-7; D call uncertain. The ends were cut back, 5 bases at V and 2 bases at J, with 7 bases in the middle. The CDR3 length is 12 residues. Germline CDR1 reads SGHTA; CDR2 reads FQGNSA. This chain's CDR3 is CASSPFPYEQYF. In DNA form, the CDR3 reads TGTGCCAGCAGCCCTTTTCCCTACGAGCAGTACTTC.

The chain combines TRBV4-3 with TRBJ2-1, with 10 positions matching TRBD2. The length of the CDR3 is 16 residues. Germline loops: CDR1 LGHNA, CDR2 YSLEER. The V segment lost 5 bases and the J segment 0 bases; nucleotides outside the gene matches: 4. Here the CDR3 reads CASSYRTSGSYNEQFF. In nucleotides, the CDR3 is TGCGCCAGCAGCTATCGGACTAGCGGCTCCTACAATGAGCAGTTCTTC.

The rearrangement joins TRBV19 to TRBJ2-1; tentative D call: TRBD1 (6 bases). The CDR3 runs 14 residues. Germline CDR1 is LNHDA and CDR2 is SQIVND (reference sequence). V was trimmed by 6 bases and J by 4 bases, leaving 13 bases between them. DNA for the CDR3: TGTGCCAGTAGGGGGCAGGGGAAATACAATGAGCAGTTCTTC. This translates into CASRGQGKYNEQFF.

The rearrangement joins TRBV7-9 to TRBJ2-5; 9 bases align to TRBD2. CDR1 and CDR2 (germline): SEHNR, FQNEAQ (reference sequence). V lost 2 bases, J lost 5 bases, and 6 bases stayed unmatched. This CDR3 is 15 amino acids long. CDR3 region: CASSLMRTSVETQYF. CDR3 coding DNA: TGTGCCAGCAGCTTAATGAGGACTAGCGTGGAGACCCAGTACTTC.

The gene calls are TRBV28 and TRBJ2-7, with D perhaps TRBD1 (6 bases). The CDR3 is 11 residues long. Germline values: CDR1 MDHEN, CDR2 SYDVKM. V lost 7 bases and J lost 2, with 6 bases in between. The CDR3 sequence is CASKGAYEQYF. CDR3 nucleotides: TGTGCCAGCAAGGGGGCCTACGAGCAGTACTTC. Supplemented by reference TRBV28 and TRBJ2-7, the full variable domain reads DVKVTQSSRYLVKRTGEKVFLECVQDMDHENMFWYRQDPGLGLRLIYFSYDVKMKEKGDIPEGYSVSREKKERFSLILESASTNQTSMYLCASKGAYEQYFGPGTRLTVT.

The chain recombines TRBV6-4 with TRBJ2-6; 10 bases are shared with TRBD1. Germline V gene sequence: CDR1 MRHNA, CDR2 SNTAGT. The V segment lost 3 bases and the J segment 2 bases; nucleotides outside the gene matches: 7. The CDR3 spans 18 residues. The chain's CDR3 is CASSERWTGGTGANVLTF. CDR3 nucleotide sequence: TGTGCCAGCAGTGAAAGGTGGACAGGGGGGACTGGGGCCAACGTCCTGACTTTC.

The chain uses TRBV9 and TRBJ2-3, with D perhaps matching TRBD1 (5 bases). This CDR3 region has 15 residues. The germline CDR1 and CDR2 sequences are SGDLS and YYNGEE. The ends were cut back, 0 bases at V and 1 base at J, with 9 bases in the middle. This CDR3 is CASSVEGSRTDTQYF. The CDR3 DNA reads as TGTGCCAGCAGCGTAGAGGGGTCCCGCACAGATACGCAGTATTTT. The full variable domain, rest sourced from reference TRBV9 and TRBJ2-3, is DSGVTQTPKHLITATGQRVTLRCSPRSGDLSVYWYQQSLDQGLQFLIQYYNGEERAKGNILERFSAQQFPDLHSELNLSSLELGDSALYFCASSVEGSRTDTQYFGPGTRLTVL.

This clone occurred once. The chain carries TRBV13 and TRBJ1-1; a weak D match, TRBD1 (6 bases). Germline CDR1 and CDR2: PRHDT and FYEKMQ (reference sequence). This CDR3 contains 13 residues. Trimming cost V 5 bases and J 5 bases, with 12 bases left between them. The CDR3 spells CASSPRTDTEAFF. CDR3 coding DNA: TGTGCCAGCAGCCCACGGACAGATACTGAAGCTTTCTTT.

The rearrangement joins TRBV15 to TRBJ2-7, with D maybe TRBD1 (6 bases). The length of the CDR3 is 16 residues. V was shortened by 5 bases and J by 1 base, with 18 bases between the two germline ends. Germline lookup yields CDR1 LNHNV and CDR2 YYDKDF (reference sequence). CDR3 bases: TGTGCCACCAGCGAACCCAGACAGGTCCCTTCCTACGAGCAGTACTTC. It is translated as CATSEPRQVPSYEQYF.